Shown below are 24 T cell receptor beta chains from a single sample sequenced in a study of cytomegalovirus exposure and HLA in healthy donors (TCRdb year 2017). Receptor libraries were prepared by the immunoSEQ multiplex PCR assay. For the multiplex PCR, a mixture combining 60 forward primers for TCR Vbeta segments and 13 reverse primers for TCR Jbeta segments was used. TCRdb re-hosts the immuneACCESS table, in-frame sequences only. Its copies lack some clones; in the studies checked, an unresolved V gene accounts for under half of them, and the cause for the rest is not known. The sample yields about 190,000 clones; approximately 80% were counted once. The leading ten clones occupy 1.2% of the sample. The specimen was PBMCs. The receptors were sampled from a boy aged 2 to 9 in good health and CMV-seronegative.

V usage is TRBV7-2 and J usage is TRBJ1-1; perhaps TRBD1 as D (6 bases). The CDR3 spans 14 residues. V lost 5 bases and J 1 base, leaving 11 bases between the germline ends. The V gene's germline CDR1 is SGHTA and CDR2 FQGNSA. CDR3 loop: CASSLTGKNTEAFF. CDR3 sequence (DNA): TGTGCCAGCAGCCTAACAGGGAAGAACACTGAAGCTTTCTTT.

The count of this clone is one. This chain links TRBV7-2 with TRBJ2-1; D may be TRBD2 (6 bases). CDR1 SGHTA and CDR2 FQGNSA come from the germline V gene. V lost 7 bases to trimming and J lost 6 bases, with 19 bases between them. This CDR3 contains 15 residues. The CDR3 DNA follows: TGTGCCAGCACCGCCAGAGCGGGCGTATTCAATGAGCAGTTCTTC. It encodes CASTARAGVFNEQFF.

The CDR3 loop reads CASSSQGSEQYF. In nucleotides, the CDR3 is TGCGCCAGCAGCTCGCAGGGGAGCGAGCAGTACTTC. The chain has TRBV5-1 and TRBJ2-7, with a tentative D call TRBD1 (6 bases). V dropped 3 bases and J dropped 6 bases, with 10 bases sitting between them. CDR1 SGHRS and CDR2 YFSETQ come from the germline V gene. There are 12 residues in the CDR3.

The chain joins TRBV5-6 to TRBJ2-1, with 10 bases matching TRBD2. Germline lookup yields CDR1 SGHDT and CDR2 YYEEEE. Unmatched junction bases numbered 10, after V lost 0 bases and J lost 7 bases. CDR3 size: 17 residues. CDR3 in amino acids: CASSLAEIIAGGNEQFF. In DNA, the CDR3 is TGTGCCAGCAGCTTGGCCGAGATAATAGCGGGAGGTAATGAGCAGTTCTTC.

The chain combines TRBV6-6 with TRBJ2-7; TRBD2 matches 11 bases. The CDR3 spans 16 residues. Germline CDR1 and CDR2: MNHNY and SVGAGI (reference sequence). Trimming removed 5 bases from V and 7 bases from J; junction bases left unmatched: 13. The CDR3 protein is CASSPAIAGGGEEQYF. The CDR3 region has the DNA TGTGCCAGCAGTCCCGCAATAGCGGGAGGGGGCGAGGAGCAGTACTTC.

A few counts support this clone. This chain links TRBV4-3 with TRBJ1-1; 11 positions match TRBD1. Germline assignment: CDR1 LGHNA and CDR2 YSLEER. There are 16 residues in the CDR3. The V and J ends lost 4 bases and 2 bases, in that order; junction bases with no gene match: 6. The CDR3 DNA sequence: TGCGCCAGCAGCCGGGGGACAGGGGGAGGAAACACTGAAGCTTTCTTT. It is translated as CASSRGTGGGNTEAFF.

This clone has just one count. The chain recombines TRBV27 with TRBJ1-1; a weak D match, TRBD1 (5 bases). CDR3 length equals 13 residues. With 1 base removed from V and 3 bases from J, the gap between germline ends came to 6 bases. Per germline, CDR1 MNHEY and CDR2 SMNVEV (reference sequence). CDR3 DNA: TGTGCCAGCAGTTTATTCAGGGACACTGAAGCTTTCTTT. Translation gives CASSLFRDTEAFF.

The chain has TRBV6-1 and TRBJ2-1; 12 bases agree with TRBD2. V was pared by 6 bases and J by 10 bases, with 10 bases of the junction left unmatched. Germline-derived CDR1 and CDR2 are MNHNS and SASEGT. The CDR3 sequence is 15 residues long. CDR3 coding DNA: TGTGCCAGCAGGAGTCTAGCGGGAGGGCCAGGGGAGCAGTTCTTC. This sequence encodes CASRSLAGGPGEQFF.

This sequence joins TRBV11-2 and TRBJ2-7; TRBD2 agrees at 9 bases. This CDR3 has 16 residues. Looked up from germline, CDR1 is SGHAT and CDR2 is FQNNGV. With V trimmed by 0 bases and J by 5 bases, 8 bases remained unmatched. The CDR3 DNA follows: TGTGCCAGCAGCTTAGATGCGGGAGGGCCTCCGGACGAGCAGTACTTC. Encoded protein: CASSLDAGGPPDEQYF.

This rearrangement joins TRBV27 to TRBJ2-7; the match to TRBD2 covers 13 bases. J was trimmed by 4 bases and V by 6 bases; bases with no gene match: 6. Germline values: CDR1 MNHEY, CDR2 SMNVEV (reference sequence). This CDR3 has 15 residues. CDR3 coding DNA: TGTGCCAGCAGCCCAACTAGCGGGAGGGTTTACGAGCAGTACTTC. Amino acid sequence: CASSPTSGRVYEQYF.

This chain joins TRBV7-5 and TRBJ2-3; TRBD2, the table's D call, lacks a check against the DNA. TRBV7-5 corresponds to a pseudogene. The CDR3 is 17 amino acids. CDR3 loop: CARSLRTSGDYTDTQYF. The CDR3 bases are TGTGCCAGAAGCTTACGGACTAGCGGGGACTACACAGATACGCAGTATTTT.

This clone was detected only a few times. CDR3 protein: CASSETPNTGELFF. DNA of the CDR3: TGTGCCAGCAGTGAAACACCGAACACCGGGGAGCTGTTTTTT. This chain uses TRBV6-1 with TRBJ2-2; D remains ambiguous. Germline V gene data show CDR1 as MNHNS and CDR2 as SASEGT. V was clipped by 2 bases and J by 0 bases, with 4 bases between them. The CDR3 consists of 14 residues.

The chain combines TRBV14 with TRBJ1-2; possibly TRBD1 for D (6 bases). The CDR3 runs 14 residues. Germline CDR1 reads SGHDN; CDR2 reads FVKESK. V lost 1 base and J lost 6, with 12 bases in between. The CDR3 loop is CASSQVGQSHGYTF. The CDR3 nucleotides are TGTGCCAGCAGCCAAGTCGGACAGAGTCATGGCTACACCTTC. The variable domain in full, completed from reference TRBV14 and TRBJ1-2, reads EAGVTQFPSHSVIEKGQTVTLRCDPISGHDNLYWYRRVMGKEIKFLLHFVKESKQDESGMPNNRFLAERTGGTYSTLKVQPAELEDSGVYFCASSQVGQSHGYTFGSGTRLTVV.

The chain couples TRBV6-6 to TRBJ1-2; 9 nucleotides line up with TRBD1. Per germline, CDR1 MNHNY and CDR2 SVGAGI (reference sequence). V was clipped by 7 bases and J by 1 base; unmatched bases: 10. The CDR3 has 16 residues. Here the CDR3 reads CASTYAGTGNNYGYTF. For the CDR3, the DNA is TGTGCCAGCACCTATGCGGGGACAGGGAATAACTATGGCTACACCTTC.

J is TRBJ2-2 and V is TRBV6-5; 11 bases line up with TRBD2. The CDR3 consists of 15 residues. The germline CDR1 and CDR2 sequences are MNHEY and SVGAGI. The V segment lost 6 bases and the J segment 9 bases; nucleotides outside the gene matches: 9. CDR3 region: CASSSGTSGSRELFF. CDR3 nucleotides: TGTGCCAGCAGCTCCGGGACTAGCGGTTCCCGGGAGCTGTTTTTT.

The CDR3 spells CASSRSGLGTDTQYF. The DNA of the CDR3 is TGTGCCAGCAGCCGAAGCGGGTTGGGCACAGATACGCAGTATTTT. The V gene is TRBV7-2, the J gene TRBJ2-3; D might be TRBD2 (6 bases). Trimming took off 5 bases at V and 1 base at J, with 13 bases between the two ends. This CDR3 comprises 15 residues. From germline, CDR1 is SGHTA and CDR2 FQGNSA.

The chain uses TRBV11-2 and TRBJ2-3; 10 nucleotides agree with TRBD2. CDR3 size: 16 residues. The germline CDR1 and CDR2 sequences are SGHAT and FQNNGV. V gave up 4 bases and J gave up 0 bases; unmatched junction bases: 4. Here the CDR3 reads CASSYLAGGSTDTQYF. In nucleotides, the CDR3 is TGTGCCAGCAGCTATTTAGCGGGGGGAAGCACAGATACGCAGTATTTT. The full variable domain, completed using reference TRBV11-2 and TRBJ2-3, is EAGVAQSPRYKIIEKRQSVAFWCNPISGHATLYWYQQILGQGPKLLIQFQNNGVVDDSQLPKDRFSAERLKGVDSTLKIQPAKLEDSAVYLCASSYLAGGSTDTQYFGPGTRLTVL.

The V gene is TRBV4-3, the J gene TRBJ2-2; 11 bases line up with TRBD2. Trimming cost V 5 bases and J 3 bases; bases outside gene matches: 17. CDR1 is LGHNA, CDR2 YSLEER, per germline. The CDR3 contains 20 residues. CDR3 loop: CASSFPPVAGGPTDTGELFF. CDR3 DNA: TGCGCCAGCAGCTTCCCCCCGGTAGCGGGGGGGCCCACGGACACCGGGGAGCTGTTTTTT.

The sample holds one count of this clone. V and J are TRBV5-6 and TRBJ2-1, with D perhaps matching TRBD2 (5 bases). The V end lost 0 bases, the J end lost 12 bases, and 16 bases lay between the germline ends. Germline V gene sequence: CDR1 SGHDT, CDR2 YYEEEE. The CDR3 sequence is 14 residues long. In DNA, the CDR3 is TGTGCCAGCAGCTTGGCCTCAGGAACGGGGAGGCAGTTCTTC. Protein: CASSLASGTGRQFF. The complete variable domain, with remaining parts taken from reference TRBV5-6 and TRBJ2-1, reads DAGVTQSPTHLIKTRGQQVTLRCSPKSGHDTVSWYQQALGQGPQFIFQYYEEEERQRGNFPDRFSGHQFPNYSSELNVNALLLGDSALYLCASSLASGTGRQFFGPGTRLTVL.

As for this clone: Other nucleotide sequences from this sample produce the same CDR3. The genes are TRBV7-2 and TRBJ1-1, with D possibly matching TRBD1 (5 bases). The CDR3 totals 14 residues. Germline V gene data show CDR1 as SGHTA and CDR2 as FQGNSA. Trimming shortened V by 5 bases and J by 1 base, and 11 bases separated the two germline ends. CDR3 nucleotides: TGTGCCAGCAGCCTAGGGGCTCCGAACACTGAAGCTTTCTTT. This translates into CASSLGAPNTEAFF.

V gene TRBV5-1 combines with J gene TRBJ1-5; D is uncertain. V lost 0 bases to trimming and J lost 5 bases, with 12 bases between them. Germline values: CDR1 SGHRS, CDR2 YFSETQ. The CDR3 consists of 15 residues. The CDR3 protein is CASSLGQVPDQPQHF. In DNA form, the CDR3 reads TGCGCCAGCAGCTTGGGGCAGGTGCCCGATCAGCCCCAGCATTTT.

This clone was observed a few times. This chain joins TRBV2 and TRBJ2-1; 7 bases match TRBD1. This CDR3 region has 14 residues. Germline V gene sequence: CDR1 SNHLY, CDR2 FYNNEI. The V segment lost 6 bases and the J segment 12 bases; nucleotides outside the gene matches: 14. CDR3 protein: CASRVDRAAWGQFF. The CDR3 DNA is TGTGCCAGCAGGGTTGACAGGGCAGCGTGGGGGCAGTTCTTC.

The chain recombines TRBV5-6 with TRBJ2-4; 7 nucleotides match TRBD2. CDR1 and CDR2 from the germline V gene are SGHDT and YYEEEE. The CDR3 covers 15 residues. V was clipped by 1 base and J by 1 base; unmatched bases: 2. CDR3 DNA: TGTGCCAGCAGCTTGCACGGGGGGGCCAAAAACATTCAGTACTTC. It specifies CASSLHGGAKNIQYF.

The chain carries TRBV7-2 and TRBJ2-7; D is possibly TRBD1 (5 bases). This CDR3 region has 15 residues. Germline V gene lookup returns CDR1 SGHTA and CDR2 FQGNSA. V lost 6 bases to trimming and J lost 3 bases, with 18 bases between them. The CDR3 reads CASSRQDNLGYEQYF. The DNA for the CDR3 is TGTGCCAGCAGTCGTCAGGACAATCTTGGCTACGAGCAGTACTTC.